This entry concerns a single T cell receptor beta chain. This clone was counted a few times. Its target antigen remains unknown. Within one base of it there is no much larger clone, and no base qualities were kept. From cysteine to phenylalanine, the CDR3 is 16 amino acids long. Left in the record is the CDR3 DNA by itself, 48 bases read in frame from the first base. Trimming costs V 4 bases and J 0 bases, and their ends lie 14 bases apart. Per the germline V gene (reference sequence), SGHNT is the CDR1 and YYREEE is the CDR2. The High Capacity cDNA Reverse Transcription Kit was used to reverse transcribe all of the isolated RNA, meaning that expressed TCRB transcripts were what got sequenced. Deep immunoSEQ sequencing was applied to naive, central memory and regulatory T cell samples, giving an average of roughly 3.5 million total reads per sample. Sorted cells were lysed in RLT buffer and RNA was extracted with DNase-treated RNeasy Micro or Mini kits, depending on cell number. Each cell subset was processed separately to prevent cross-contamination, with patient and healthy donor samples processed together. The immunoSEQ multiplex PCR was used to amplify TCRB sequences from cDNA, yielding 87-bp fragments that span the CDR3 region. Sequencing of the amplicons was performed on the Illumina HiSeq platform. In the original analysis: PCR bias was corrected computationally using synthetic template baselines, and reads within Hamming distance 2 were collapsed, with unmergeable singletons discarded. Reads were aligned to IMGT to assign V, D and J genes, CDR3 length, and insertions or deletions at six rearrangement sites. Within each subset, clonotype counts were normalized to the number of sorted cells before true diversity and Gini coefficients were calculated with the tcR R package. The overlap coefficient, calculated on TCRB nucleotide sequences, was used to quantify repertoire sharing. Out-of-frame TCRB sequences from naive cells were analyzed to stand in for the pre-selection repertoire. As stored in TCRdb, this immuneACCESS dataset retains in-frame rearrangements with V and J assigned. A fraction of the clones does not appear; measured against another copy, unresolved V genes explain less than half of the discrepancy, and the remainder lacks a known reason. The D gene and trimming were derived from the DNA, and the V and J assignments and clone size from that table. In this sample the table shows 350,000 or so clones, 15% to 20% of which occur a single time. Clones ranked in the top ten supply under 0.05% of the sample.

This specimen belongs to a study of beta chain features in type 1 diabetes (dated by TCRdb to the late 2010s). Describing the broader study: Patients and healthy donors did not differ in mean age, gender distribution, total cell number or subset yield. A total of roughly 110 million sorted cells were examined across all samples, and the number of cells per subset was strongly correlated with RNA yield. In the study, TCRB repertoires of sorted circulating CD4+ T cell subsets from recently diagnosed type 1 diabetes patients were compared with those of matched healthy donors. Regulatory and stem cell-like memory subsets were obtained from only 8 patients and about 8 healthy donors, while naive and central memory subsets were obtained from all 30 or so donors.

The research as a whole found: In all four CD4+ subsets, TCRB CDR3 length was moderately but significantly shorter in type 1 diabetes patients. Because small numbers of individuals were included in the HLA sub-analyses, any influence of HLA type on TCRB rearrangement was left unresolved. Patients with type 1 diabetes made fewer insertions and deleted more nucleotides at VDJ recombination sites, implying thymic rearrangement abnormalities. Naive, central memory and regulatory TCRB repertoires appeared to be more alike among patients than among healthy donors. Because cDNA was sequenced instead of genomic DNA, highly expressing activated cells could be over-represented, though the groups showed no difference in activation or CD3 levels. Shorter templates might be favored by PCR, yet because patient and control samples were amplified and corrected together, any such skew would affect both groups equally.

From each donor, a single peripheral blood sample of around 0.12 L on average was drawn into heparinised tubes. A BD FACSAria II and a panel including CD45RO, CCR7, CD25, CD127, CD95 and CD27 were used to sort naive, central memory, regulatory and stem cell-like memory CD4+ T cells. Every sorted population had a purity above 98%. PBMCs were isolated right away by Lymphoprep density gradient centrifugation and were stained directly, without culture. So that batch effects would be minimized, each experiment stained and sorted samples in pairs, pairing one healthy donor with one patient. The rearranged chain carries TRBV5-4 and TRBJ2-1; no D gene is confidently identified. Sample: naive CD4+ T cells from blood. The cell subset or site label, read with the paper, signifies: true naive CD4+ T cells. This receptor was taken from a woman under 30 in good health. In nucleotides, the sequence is TGTGCCAGCAGCCCCGAAGCCCTGAGCTCCTACAATGAGCAGTTCTTC. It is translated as CASSPEALSSYNEQFF.